This TCR beta chain stems from a study of OX40 agonist ivuxolimab in advanced cancers. Produced via immunoSEQ multiplex PCR; TCRdb's table is partial and in-frame only. The table lists 50,000 to 80,000 clones, 85% to 95% of them singletons, with roughly 0.45% in the top ten. The TCR comes from an adult with an advanced solid tumor such as melanoma, head and neck, liver or kidney cancer. The sequencing here drew on CD4+ or CD8+ T cells sorted from blood, taken in a trial of the OX40 agonist ivuxolimab.

CDR3 in DNA: TGTGCCTGGAGTCAAACCACAGATACGCAGTATTTT. It codes for CAWSQTTDTQYF. The chain couples TRBV30 to TRBJ2-3; no clear D gene. V was shortened by 2 bases and J by 2 bases, with 5 bases between the two germline ends. Looked up from germline, CDR1 is GTSNPN and CDR2 is SVGIG (reference sequence). The length of the CDR3 is 12 residues.